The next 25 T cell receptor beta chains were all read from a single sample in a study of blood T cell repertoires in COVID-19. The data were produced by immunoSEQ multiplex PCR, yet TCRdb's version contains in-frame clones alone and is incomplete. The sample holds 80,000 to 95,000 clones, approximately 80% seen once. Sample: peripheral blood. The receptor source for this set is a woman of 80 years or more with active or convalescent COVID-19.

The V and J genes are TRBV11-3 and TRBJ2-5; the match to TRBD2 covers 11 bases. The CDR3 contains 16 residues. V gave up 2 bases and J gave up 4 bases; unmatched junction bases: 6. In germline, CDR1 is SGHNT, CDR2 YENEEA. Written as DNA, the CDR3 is TGTGCCAGCAGCTTATCGGTAGCGGGGGGGCGAGAGACCCAGTACTTC. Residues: CASSLSVAGGRETQYF.

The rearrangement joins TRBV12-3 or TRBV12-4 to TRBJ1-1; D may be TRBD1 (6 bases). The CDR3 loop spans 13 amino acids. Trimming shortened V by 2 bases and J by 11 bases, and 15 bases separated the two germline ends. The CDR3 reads CASSLSGGFEAFF. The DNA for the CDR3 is TGTGCCAGCAGTTTAAGCGGGGGCTTTGAGGCTTTCTTT.

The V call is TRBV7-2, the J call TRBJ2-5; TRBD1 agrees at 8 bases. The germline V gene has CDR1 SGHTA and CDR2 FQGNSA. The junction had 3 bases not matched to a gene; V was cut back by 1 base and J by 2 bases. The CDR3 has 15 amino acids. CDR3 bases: TGTGCCAGCAGCTTAGTCAGGGGGCGACAAGAGACCCAGTACTTC. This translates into CASSLVRGRQETQYF.

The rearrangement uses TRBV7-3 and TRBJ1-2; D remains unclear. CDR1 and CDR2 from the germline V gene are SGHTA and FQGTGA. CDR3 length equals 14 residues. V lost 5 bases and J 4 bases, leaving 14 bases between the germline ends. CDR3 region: CASSPSSGSYGYTF. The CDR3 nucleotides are TGTGCCAGCAGCCCCTCGAGCGGCTCCTATGGCTACACCTTC.

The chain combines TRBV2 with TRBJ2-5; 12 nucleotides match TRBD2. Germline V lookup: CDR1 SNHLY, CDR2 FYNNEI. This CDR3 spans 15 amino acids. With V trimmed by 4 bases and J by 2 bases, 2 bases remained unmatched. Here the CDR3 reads CASSVGLAGQETQYF. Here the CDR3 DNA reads TGTGCCAGCAGTGTCGGACTAGCGGGGCAAGAGACCCAGTACTTC.

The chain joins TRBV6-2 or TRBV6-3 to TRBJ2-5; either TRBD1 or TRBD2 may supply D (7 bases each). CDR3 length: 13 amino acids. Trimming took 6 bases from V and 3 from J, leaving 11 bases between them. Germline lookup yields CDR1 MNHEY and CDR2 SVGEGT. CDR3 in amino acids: CASSQGGKETQYF. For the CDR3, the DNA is TGTGCCAGCAGCCAGGGGGGGAAAGAGACCCAGTACTTC.

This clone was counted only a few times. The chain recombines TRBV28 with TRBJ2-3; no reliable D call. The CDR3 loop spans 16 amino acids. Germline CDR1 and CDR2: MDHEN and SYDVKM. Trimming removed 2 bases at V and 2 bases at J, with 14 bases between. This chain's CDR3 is CASSLVGPTSTDTQYF. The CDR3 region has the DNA TGTGCCAGCAGTTTAGTTGGGCCGACCTCCACAGATACGCAGTATTTT.

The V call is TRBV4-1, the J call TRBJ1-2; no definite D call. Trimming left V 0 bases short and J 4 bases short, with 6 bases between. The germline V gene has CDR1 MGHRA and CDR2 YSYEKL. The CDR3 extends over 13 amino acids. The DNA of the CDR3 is TGCGCCAGCAGCCAAGACTTCCCCTATGGCTACACCTTC. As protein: CASSQDFPYGYTF.

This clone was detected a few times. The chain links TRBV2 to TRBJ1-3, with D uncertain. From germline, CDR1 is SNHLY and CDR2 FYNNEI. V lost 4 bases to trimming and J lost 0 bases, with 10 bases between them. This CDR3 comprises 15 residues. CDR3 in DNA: TGTGCCAGCAGTGCCGGCTCAGGCTCTGGAAACACCATATATTTT. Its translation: CASSAGSGSGNTIYF.

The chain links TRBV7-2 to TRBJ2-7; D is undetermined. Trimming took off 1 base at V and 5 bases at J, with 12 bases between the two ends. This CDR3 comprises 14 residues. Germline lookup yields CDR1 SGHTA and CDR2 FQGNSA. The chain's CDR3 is CASSLVPEAHEQYF. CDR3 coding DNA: TGTGCCAGCAGCTTAGTGCCAGAGGCCCACGAGCAGTACTTC.

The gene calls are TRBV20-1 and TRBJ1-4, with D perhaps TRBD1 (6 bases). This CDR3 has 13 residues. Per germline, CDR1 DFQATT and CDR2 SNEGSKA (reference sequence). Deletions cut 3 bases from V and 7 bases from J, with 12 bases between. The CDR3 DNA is TGCAGTGCTAGTGGGGGAGGGGGTGAAAAACTGTTTTTT. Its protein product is CSASGGGGEKLFF.

CDR3 sequence (DNA): TGTGCCAGCAGTATCCCGGGGTACCAGCAGTACTTC. This gives the protein CASSIPGYQQYF. This sequence joins TRBV28 and TRBJ2-7, with D possibly TRBD2 on 5 matching bases. The CDR3 loop spans 12 amino acids. V lost 5 bases and J 8 bases, leaving 13 bases between the germline ends. Germline V gene sequence: CDR1 MDHEN, CDR2 SYDVKM.

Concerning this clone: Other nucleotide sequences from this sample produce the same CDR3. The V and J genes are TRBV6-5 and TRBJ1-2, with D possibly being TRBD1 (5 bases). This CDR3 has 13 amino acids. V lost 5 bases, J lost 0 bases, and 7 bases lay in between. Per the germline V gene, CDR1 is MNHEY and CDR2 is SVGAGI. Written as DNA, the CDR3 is TGTGCCAGCAGTCCGACAGCTAACTATGGCTACACCTTC. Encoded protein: CASSPTANYGYTF.

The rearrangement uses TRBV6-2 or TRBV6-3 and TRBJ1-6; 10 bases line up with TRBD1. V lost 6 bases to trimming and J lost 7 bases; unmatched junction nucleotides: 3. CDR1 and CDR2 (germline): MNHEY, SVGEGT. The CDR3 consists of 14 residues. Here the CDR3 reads CASSGGQGNSPLHF. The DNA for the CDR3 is TGTGCCAGCAGCGGGGGACAGGGGAATTCACCCCTCCACTTT.

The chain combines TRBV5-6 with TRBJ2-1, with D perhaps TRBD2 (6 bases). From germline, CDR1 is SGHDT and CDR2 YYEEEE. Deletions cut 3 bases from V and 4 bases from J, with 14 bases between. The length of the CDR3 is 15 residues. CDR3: CASSSRLVSYNEQFF. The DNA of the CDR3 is TGTGCCAGCAGCTCCCGACTAGTTAGTTACAATGAGCAGTTCTTC.

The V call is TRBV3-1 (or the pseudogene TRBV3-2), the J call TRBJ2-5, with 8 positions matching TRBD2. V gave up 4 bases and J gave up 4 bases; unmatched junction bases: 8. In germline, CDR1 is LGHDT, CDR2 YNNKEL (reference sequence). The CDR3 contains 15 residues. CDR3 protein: CASSPSPAGVETQYF. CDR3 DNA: TGTGCCAGCAGCCCCAGCCCAGCGGGAGTAGAGACCCAGTACTTC.

The CDR3 loop is CASSYAGTNQPQHF. The CDR3 DNA is TGTGCCAGCAGTTACGCAGGGACAAATCAGCCCCAGCATTTT. The V gene is TRBV6-6, the J gene TRBJ1-5, with D maybe TRBD1 (6 bases). This CDR3 comprises 14 residues. The germline V gene has CDR1 MNHNY and CDR2 SVGAGI (reference sequence). Trimming shortened V by 2 bases and J by 4 bases, and 9 bases separated the two germline ends.

The CDR3 loop is CATKGGNTEAFF. The CDR3 region has the DNA TGTGCCACCAAGGGAGGGAACACTGAAGCTTTCTTT. The rearrangement uses TRBV24-1 and TRBJ1-1; D unclear. Germline V CDR1 and CDR2: KGHDR, SFDVKD. V was shortened by 8 bases and J by 1 base, with 7 bases between the two germline ends. This CDR3 is 12 amino acids long.

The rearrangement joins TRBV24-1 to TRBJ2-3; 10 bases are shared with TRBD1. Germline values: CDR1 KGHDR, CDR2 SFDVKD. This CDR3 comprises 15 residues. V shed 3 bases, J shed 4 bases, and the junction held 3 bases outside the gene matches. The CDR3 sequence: CATSDIDRGPDTQYF. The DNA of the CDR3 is TGTGCCACCAGTGATATCGACAGGGGGCCAGATACGCAGTATTTT.

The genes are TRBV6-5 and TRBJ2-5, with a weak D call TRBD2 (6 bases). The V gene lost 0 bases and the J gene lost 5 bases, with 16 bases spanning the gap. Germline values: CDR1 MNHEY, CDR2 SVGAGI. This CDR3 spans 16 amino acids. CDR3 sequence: CASSYSGAGTGETQYF. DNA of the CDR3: TGTGCCAGCAGTTACTCAGGGGCGGGAACGGGGGAGACCCAGTACTTC.

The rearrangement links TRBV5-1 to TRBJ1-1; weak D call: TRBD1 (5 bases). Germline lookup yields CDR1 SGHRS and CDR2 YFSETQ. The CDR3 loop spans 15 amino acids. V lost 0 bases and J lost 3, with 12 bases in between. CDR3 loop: CASSLGATGDTEAFF. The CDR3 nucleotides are TGCGCCAGCAGCTTGGGGGCGACGGGGGACACTGAAGCTTTCTTT.

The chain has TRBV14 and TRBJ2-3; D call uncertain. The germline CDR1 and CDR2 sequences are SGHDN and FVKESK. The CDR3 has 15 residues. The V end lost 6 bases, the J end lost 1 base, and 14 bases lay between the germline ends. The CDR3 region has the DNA TGTGCCAGCAGTCCCTTGGCGACTGGCACAGATACGCAGTATTTT. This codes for CASSPLATGTDTQYF.

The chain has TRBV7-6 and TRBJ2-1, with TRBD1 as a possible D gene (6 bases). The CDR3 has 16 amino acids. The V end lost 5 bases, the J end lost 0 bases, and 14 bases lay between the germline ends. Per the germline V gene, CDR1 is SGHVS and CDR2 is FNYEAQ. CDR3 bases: TGTGCCAGCAGCCGGGGACACGCGGGCTCCTACAATGAGCAGTTCTTC. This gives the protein CASSRGHAGSYNEQFF.

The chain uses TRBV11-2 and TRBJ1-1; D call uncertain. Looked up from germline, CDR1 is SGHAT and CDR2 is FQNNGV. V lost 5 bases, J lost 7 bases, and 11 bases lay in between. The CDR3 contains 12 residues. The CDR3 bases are TGTGCCAGCAGCCCGGTCGTCGGTGAAGCTTTCTTT. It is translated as CASSPVVGEAFF.

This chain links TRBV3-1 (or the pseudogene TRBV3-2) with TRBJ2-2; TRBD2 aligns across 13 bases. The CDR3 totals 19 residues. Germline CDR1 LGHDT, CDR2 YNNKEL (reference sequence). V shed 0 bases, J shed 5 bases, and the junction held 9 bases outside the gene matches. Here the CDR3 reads CASSQDRLAGGRWTGELFF. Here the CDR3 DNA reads TGTGCCAGCAGCCAAGATCGACTAGCGGGGGGCCGATGGACCGGGGAGCTGTTTTTT.